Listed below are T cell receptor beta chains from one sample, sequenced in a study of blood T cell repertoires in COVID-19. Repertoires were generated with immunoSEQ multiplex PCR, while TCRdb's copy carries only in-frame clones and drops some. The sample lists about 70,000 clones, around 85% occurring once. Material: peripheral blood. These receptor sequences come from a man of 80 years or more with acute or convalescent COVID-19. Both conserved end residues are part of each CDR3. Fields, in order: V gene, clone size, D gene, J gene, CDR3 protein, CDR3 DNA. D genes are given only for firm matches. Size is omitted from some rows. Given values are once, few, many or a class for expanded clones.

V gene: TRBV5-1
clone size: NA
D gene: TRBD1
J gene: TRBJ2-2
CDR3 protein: CASRGQAAFAGELFF
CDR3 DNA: TGCGCCAGCAGGGGACAGGCCGCTTTCGCCGGGGAGCTGTTTTTT

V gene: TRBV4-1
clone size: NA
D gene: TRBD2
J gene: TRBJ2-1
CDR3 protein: CASSQRGARYEQFF
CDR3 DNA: TGCGCCAGCAGCCAGCGGGGGGCCAGGTATGAGCAGTTCTTC

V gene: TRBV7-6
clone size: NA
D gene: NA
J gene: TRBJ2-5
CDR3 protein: CASSPGERVRETQYF
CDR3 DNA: TGTGCCAGCAGCCCGGGGGAAAGGGTTAGGGAGACCCAGTACTTC

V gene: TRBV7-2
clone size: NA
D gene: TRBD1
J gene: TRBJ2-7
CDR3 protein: CASSQLGTGLREQYF
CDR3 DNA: TGTGCCAGCAGTCAGCTCGGGACAGGGCTTCGTGAGCAGTACTTC

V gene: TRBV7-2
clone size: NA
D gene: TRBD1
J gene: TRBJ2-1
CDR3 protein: CASSLGTGLEQFF
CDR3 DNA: TGTGCCAGCAGCTTAGGGACAGGGTTGGAGCAGTTCTTC

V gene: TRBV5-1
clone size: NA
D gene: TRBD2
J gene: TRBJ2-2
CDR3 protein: CASSSGTSGAPGELFF
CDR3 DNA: TGCGCCAGCAGCTCCGGGACTAGCGGGGCCCCCGGGGAGCTGTTTTTT

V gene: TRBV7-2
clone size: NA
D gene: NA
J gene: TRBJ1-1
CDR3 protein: CASSLSTGNMNTEAFF
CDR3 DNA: TGTGCCAGCAGCTTAAGTACAGGGAACATGAACACTGAAGCTTTCTTT

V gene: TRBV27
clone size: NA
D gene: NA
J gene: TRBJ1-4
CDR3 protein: CASSTRGLNEKLFF
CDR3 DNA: TGTGCCAGCAGTACCAGGGGTCTCAATGAAAAACTGTTTTTT

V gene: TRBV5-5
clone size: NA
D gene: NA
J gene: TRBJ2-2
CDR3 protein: CASSPGSRDTGELFF
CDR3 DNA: TGTGCCAGCAGCCCCGGGAGCCGCGACACCGGGGAGCTGTTTTTT

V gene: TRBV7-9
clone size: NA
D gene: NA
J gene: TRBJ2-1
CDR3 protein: CASSLAGRGNEQFF
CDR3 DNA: TGTGCCAGCAGCTTAGCGGGAAGGGGCAATGAGCAGTTCTTC

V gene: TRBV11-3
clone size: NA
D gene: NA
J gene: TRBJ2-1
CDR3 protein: CASSPRGGSSYNEQFF
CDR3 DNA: TGTGCCAGCAGTCCCCGAGGCGGCAGCTCCTACAATGAGCAGTTCTTC

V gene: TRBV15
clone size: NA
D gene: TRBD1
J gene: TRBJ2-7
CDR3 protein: CATSRDGTGYREQYF
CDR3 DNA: TGTGCCACCAGCAGAGATGGGACAGGGTACCGCGAGCAGTACTTC

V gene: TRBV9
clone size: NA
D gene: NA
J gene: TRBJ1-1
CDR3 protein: CASSVFPGTEAFF
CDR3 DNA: TGTGCCAGCAGCGTGTTCCCAGGCACTGAAGCTTTCTTT

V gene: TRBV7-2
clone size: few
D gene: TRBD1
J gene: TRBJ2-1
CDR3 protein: CASSFRGRSYNEQFF
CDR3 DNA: TGTGCCAGCAGCTTCAGGGGGCGTTCCTACAATGAGCAGTTCTTC

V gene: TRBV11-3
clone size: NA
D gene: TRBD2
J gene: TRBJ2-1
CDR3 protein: CASSYGLAGDNEQFF
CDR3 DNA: TGTGCCAGCAGCTACGGACTAGCGGGAGACAATGAGCAGTTCTTC

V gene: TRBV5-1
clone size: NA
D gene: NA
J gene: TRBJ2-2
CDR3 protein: CASSLDGGTGELFF
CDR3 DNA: TGCGCCAGCAGCTTAGACGGCGGGACCGGGGAGCTGTTTTTT

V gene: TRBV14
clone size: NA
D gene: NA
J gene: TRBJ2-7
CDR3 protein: CASSRQVGNEQYF
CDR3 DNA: TGTGCCAGCAGCCGACAGGTTGGCAACGAGCAGTACTTC

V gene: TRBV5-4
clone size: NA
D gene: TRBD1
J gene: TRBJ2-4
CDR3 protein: CASSLGGTGGVKNIQYF
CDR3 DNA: TGTGCCAGCAGCTTGGGGGGGACAGGGGGCGTCAAAAACATTCAGTACTTC

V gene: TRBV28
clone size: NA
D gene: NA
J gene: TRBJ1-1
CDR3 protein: CASSLPDTEAFF
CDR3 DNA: TGTGCCAGCAGCCTCCCGGACACTGAAGCTTTCTTT

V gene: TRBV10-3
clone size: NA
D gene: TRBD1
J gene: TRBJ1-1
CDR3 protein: CAISVDRGPGTEAFF
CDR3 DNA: TGTGCCATCAGTGTCGACAGGGGACCAGGCACTGAAGCTTTCTTT

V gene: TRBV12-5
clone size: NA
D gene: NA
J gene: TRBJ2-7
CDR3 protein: CASGLGQLEAYEQYF
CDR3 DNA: TGTGCTAGTGGTTTGGGACAACTCGAAGCCTACGAGCAGTACTTC

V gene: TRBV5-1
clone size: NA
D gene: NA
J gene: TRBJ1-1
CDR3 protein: CASSASRLMNTEAFF
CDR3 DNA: TGCGCCAGCAGCGCCTCCAGGCTTATGAACACTGAAGCTTTCTTT

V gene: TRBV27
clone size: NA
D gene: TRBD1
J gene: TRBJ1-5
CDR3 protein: CASSLDRDQPQHF
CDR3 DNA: TGTGCCAGCAGTCTCGACAGGGATCAGCCCCAGCATTTT

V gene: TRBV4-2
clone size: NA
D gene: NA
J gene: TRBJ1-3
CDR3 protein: CASSQGPEGSGNTIYF
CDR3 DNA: TGTGCCAGCAGCCAAGGCCCCGAGGGCTCTGGAAACACCATATATTTT

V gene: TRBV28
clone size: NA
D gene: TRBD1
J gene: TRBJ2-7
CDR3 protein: CASSLGTGIPYEQYF
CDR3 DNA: TGTGCCAGCAGTTTAGGGACAGGGATCCCCTACGAGCAGTACTTC

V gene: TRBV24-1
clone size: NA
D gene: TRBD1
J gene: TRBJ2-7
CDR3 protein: CATSAGGIYEQYF
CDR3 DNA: TGTGCCACCAGTGCAGGGGGAATCTACGAGCAGTACTTC

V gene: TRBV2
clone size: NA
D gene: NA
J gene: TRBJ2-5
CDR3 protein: CASSEALPGAQETQYF
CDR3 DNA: TGTGCCAGCAGTGAAGCGCTTCCGGGTGCCCAAGAGACCCAGTACTTC

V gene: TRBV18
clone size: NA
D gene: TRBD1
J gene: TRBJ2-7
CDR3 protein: CASALTGNGYEQYF
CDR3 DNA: TGTGCCAGCGCCTTGACAGGGAACGGCTACGAGCAGTACTTC

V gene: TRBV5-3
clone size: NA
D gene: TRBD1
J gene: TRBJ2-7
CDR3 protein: CARSEYRDRVTDEQYF
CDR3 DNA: TGTGCCAGAAGCGAATACCGGGACAGGGTAACCGACGAGCAGTACTTC

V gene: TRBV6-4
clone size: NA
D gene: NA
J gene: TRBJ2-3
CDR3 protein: CASSDSQGGTDTQYF
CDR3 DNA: TGTGCCAGCAGTGATTCACAGGGAGGGACAGATACGCAGTATTTT

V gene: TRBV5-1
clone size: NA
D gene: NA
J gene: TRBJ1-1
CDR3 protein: CASSSSGPSTTEAFF
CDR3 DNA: TGCGCCAGCAGCTCTTCAGGGCCCTCGACCACTGAAGCTTTCTTT

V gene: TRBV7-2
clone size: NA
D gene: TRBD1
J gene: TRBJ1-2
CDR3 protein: CASSLGGTADYGYTF
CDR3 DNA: TGTGCCAGCAGCTTAGGAGGGACAGCCGATTATGGCTACACCTTC

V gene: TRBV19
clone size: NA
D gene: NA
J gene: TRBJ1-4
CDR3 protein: CASLSVDEKLFF
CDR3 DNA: TGTGCCAGCCTGTCCGTAGATGAAAAACTGTTTTTT

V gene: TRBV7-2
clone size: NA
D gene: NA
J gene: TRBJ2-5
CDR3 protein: CASSFQGNQETQYF
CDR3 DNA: TGTGCCAGCAGCTTTCAGGGAAACCAAGAGACCCAGTACTTC

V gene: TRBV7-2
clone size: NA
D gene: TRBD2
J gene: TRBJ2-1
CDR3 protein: CASSQLAGSYNEQFF
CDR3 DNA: TGTGCCAGCAGCCAACTAGCGGGGTCCTACAATGAGCAGTTCTTC

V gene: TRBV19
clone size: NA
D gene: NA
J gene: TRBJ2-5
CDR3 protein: CASTGRGETQYF
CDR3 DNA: TGTGCCAGTACCGGCCGGGGAGAGACCCAGTACTTC

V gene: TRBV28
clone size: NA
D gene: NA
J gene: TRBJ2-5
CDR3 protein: CASNRVQRIQETQYF
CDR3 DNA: TGTGCCAGCAACAGGGTGCAGCGTATACAAGAGACCCAGTACTTC

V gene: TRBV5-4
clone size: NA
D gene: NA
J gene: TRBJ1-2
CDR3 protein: CASSPHGAPISVAGYTF
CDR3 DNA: TGTGCCAGCAGCCCCCATGGGGCGCCCATTTCAGTAGCTGGCTACACCTTC

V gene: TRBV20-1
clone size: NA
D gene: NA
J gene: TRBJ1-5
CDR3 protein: CSAIDSSNQPQHF
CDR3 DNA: TGCAGTGCTATTGACTCTAGCAATCAGCCCCAGCATTTT

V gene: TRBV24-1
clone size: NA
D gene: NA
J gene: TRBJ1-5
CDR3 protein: CATSGPQNNQPQHF
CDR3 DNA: TGTGCCACCAGTGGCCCACAAAACAATCAGCCCCAGCATTTT

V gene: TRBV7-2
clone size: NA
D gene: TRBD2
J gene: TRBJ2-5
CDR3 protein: CASSLGREGETQYF
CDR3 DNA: TGTGCCAGCAGCTTAGGCCGGGAGGGCGAGACCCAGTACTTC

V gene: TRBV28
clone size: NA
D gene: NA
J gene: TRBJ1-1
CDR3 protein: CASSLLSSGTEAFF
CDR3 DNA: TGTGCCAGCAGTTTACTATCTAGTGGCACTGAAGCTTTCTTT

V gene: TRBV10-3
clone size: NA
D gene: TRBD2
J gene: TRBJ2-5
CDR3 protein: CAISEAGLAGRLGKETQYF
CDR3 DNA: TGTGCCATCAGTGAGGCGGGACTAGCGGGAAGGTTAGGGAAAGAGACCCAGTACTTC

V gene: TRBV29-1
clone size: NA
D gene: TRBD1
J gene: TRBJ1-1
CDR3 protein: CSVERDRAFF
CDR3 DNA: TGCAGCGTTGAAAGGGACAGAGCTTTCTTT

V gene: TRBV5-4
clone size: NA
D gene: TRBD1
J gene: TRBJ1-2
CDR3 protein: CASSLWGTGGFGYTF
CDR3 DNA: TGTGCCAGCAGCTTATGGGGGACAGGGGGCTTTGGCTACACCTTC

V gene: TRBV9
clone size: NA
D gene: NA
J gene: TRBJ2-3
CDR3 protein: CASSVGADTDTQYF
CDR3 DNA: TGTGCCAGCAGCGTAGGGGCAGACACAGATACGCAGTATTTT

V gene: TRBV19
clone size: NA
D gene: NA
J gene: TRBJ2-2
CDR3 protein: CASRRRTGELFF
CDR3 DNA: TGTGCCAGTAGGCGGAGAACCGGGGAGCTGTTTTTT

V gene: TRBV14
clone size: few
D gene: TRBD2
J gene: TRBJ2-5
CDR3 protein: CASSPRLGAGVRGGETQYF
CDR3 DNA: TGTGCCAGCAGCCCTCGCCTAGGGGCGGGAGTCCGGGGAGGAGAGACCCAGTACTTC